This is a list of T cell receptor beta chains from one sample in a study of T cell responses to AZD1222 COVID-19 vaccine. Using immunoSEQ multiplex PCR, the repertoire was profiled, and TCRdb retains in-frame clones only, with some absent. Of 150,000 to 200,000 clones in the sample, 90% to 95% were seen once. The sequences come from peripheral blood, collected 28 days after the second AZD1222 dose. Source of these receptors: an adult who received the AZD1222 COVID-19 vaccine. Each CDR3 is given with its conserved first and last residue. Each record gives: J gene, V gene, clone size, D gene, CDR3 DNA, CDR3 protein. D genes are given only for firm matches. Only some rows state a clone size, as once, few, many or a class for expanded clones.

>TRBJ1-2|TRBV2|NA|NA
TGTGCCAGCAGTGGGCCAGGGGCCGGAAGGGATGGCTACACCTTC
CASSGPGAGRDGYTF
>TRBJ2-1|TRBV13|NA|TRBD2
TGTGCCAGCAGTGAAACGGGAGGGTACAATGAGCAGTTCTTC
CASSETGGYNEQFF
>TRBJ2-1|TRBV6-4|NA|TRBD2
TGTGCCAGCAGTGAGGCTAGCGGGAGGGTCAATGAGCAGTTCTTC
CASSEASGRVNEQFF
>TRBJ1-1|TRBV4-2|NA|NA
TGTGCCAGCAGCCAAGAAGAGCTGAGGGGAAGGACTGAAGCTTTCTTT
CASSQEELRGRTEAFF
>TRBJ2-1|TRBV9|NA|TRBD2
TGTGCCAGCAGCCCCCGACTAGCGACCGAGCAGTTCTTC
CASSPRLATEQFF
>TRBJ2-7|TRBV11-2|NA|NA
TGTGCCAGCAGCTTAGGCCCCTCCTTAGAGCAGTACTTC
CASSLGPSLEQYF
>TRBJ1-6|TRBV7-9|NA|NA
TGTGCCAGCAGCTCGACCAACAGGGAGGAGAATTCACCCCTCCACTTT
CASSSTNREENSPLHF
>TRBJ1-2|TRBV29-1|NA|NA
TGCAGCGTTGAAGATGAGTCGAACTATGGCTACACCTTC
CSVEDESNYGYTF
>TRBJ2-2|TRBV28|NA|NA
TGTGCCAGCACCCGGGACTTAGGGGAGCTGTTTTTT
CASTRDLGELFF
>TRBJ2-7|TRBV27|NA|TRBD2
TGTGCCAGCAGTTCCGGGACTAGCGGGAGTAGCGAGCAGTACTTC
CASSSGTSGSSEQYF
>TRBJ1-2|TRBV27|once|NA
TGTGCCACCTATCAGGGGATGGGCGGCTACACCTTC
CATYQGMGGYTF
>TRBJ1-1|TRBV19|NA|TRBD1
TGTGCCACTCGGGACAGGGTTTATGATCCCGGGTTGGCTTTCTTT
CATRDRVYDPGLAFF
>TRBJ1-1|TRBV19|NA|NA
TGTGCCAGTAGTATAGGAGCTCCCAGACTGAACACTGAAGCTTTCTTT
CASSIGAPRLNTEAFF